This entry concerns a single T cell receptor beta chain. The target antigen is unknown. The CDR3 length is 12 residues. V lost 2 bases and J lost 3, with 8 bases in between. The V gene's germline CDR1 is GTSNPN and CDR2 SVGIG (reference sequence). Unique molecular identifiers were built into the TCRbeta library. TCRdb re-called the PCR reads through MiXCR, storing one row per CDR3 protein. This sample has approximately 980,000 distinct CDR3 sequences; roughly 29% occur once, and the top ten carry around 30%. This record belongs to a study of T-cell reconstitution after alpha-beta-depleted transplantation in children. Study-wide findings and caveats: Most T-cell counts and diversity one year after the transplant came from T cells that were newly produced. Alpha-beta T cells about two months after transplant reportedly derived from several hundred expanded graft clones.

Sequences were derived from PBMCs, mostly from graft donor cells, sampled 360 days after TCRalphabeta/CD19-depleted stem cell transplant. This chain joins TRBV30 and TRBJ2-7; D gene ambiguous. The receptor was isolated from a boy younger than two who had a stem cell transplant for SCID, so the T cells may come from the graft donor. The CDR3 sequence: CAWSLGFYEQYF. Written as DNA, the CDR3 is TGTGCCTGGAGTCTGGGGTTCTACGAGCAGTACTTC. Full variable domain (outside the CDR3, taken from reference TRBV30 and TRBJ2-7): SQTIHQWPATLVQPVGSPLSLECTVEGTSNPNLYWYRQAAGRGLQLLFYSVGIGQISSEVPQNLSASRPQDRQFILSSKKLLLSDSGFYLCAWSLGFYEQYFGPGTRLTVT.